These 8 T cell receptor beta chains share one sample of origin, sequenced in a study of blood T cell repertoires in COVID-19. Assay: immunoSEQ multiplex PCR; the TCRdb copy retains only in-frame clones and omits some. The sample includes approximately 36,000 clones, around 80% of them seen just once. The sequenced sample consisted of peripheral blood. These receptors were obtained from a man in his sixties with COVID-19, enrolled during active disease.

The gene calls are TRBV4-2 and TRBJ2-2; the D gene is possibly TRBD2 (5 bases). Germline loops: CDR1 LGHNA, CDR2 YNFKEQ. The CDR3 consists of 18 residues. V gave up 3 bases and J gave up 4 bases, with 21 bases separating them. DNA for the CDR3: TGTGCCAGCAGCCAGCCCTCCGAGGAGGACTCCATCACCGGGGAGCTGTTTTTT. Translated: CASSQPSEEDSITGELFF.

This chain links TRBV10-3 with TRBJ1-2; D is ambiguous. Between the trimmed V and J ends, which lost 3 bases and 2 bases, there was a span of 10 bases. The CDR3 has 14 residues. Per germline, CDR1 ENHRY and CDR2 SYGVKD. CDR3 sequence: CAISDGSYNYGYTF. The CDR3 coding sequence is TGTGCCATCAGTGACGGGTCCTACAACTATGGCTACACCTTC.

V gene TRBV19 combines with J gene TRBJ1-1, with D perhaps matching TRBD1 (5 bases). Germline V gives CDR1 LNHDA, CDR2 SQIVND (reference sequence). The CDR3 consists of 10 residues. Here the CDR3 DNA reads TGTAGGGGCATGAACACTGAAGCTTTCTTT. Translated, it gives CRGMNTEAFF.

The chain joins TRBV5-1 to TRBJ2-7; 7 bases match TRBD1. V trimming: 4 bases; J trimming: 3 bases; junction bases outside the gene matches: 13. CDR3 size: 16 residues. Germline V gene lookup returns CDR1 SGHRS and CDR2 YFSETQ. Here the CDR3 DNA reads TGCGCCAGCAGCCGACAGGGCGATGGGGTTCACTACGAGCAGTACTTC. This gives the protein CASSRQGDGVHYEQYF.

This clone was recorded only once. V usage is TRBV29-1 and J usage is TRBJ2-2; TRBD2 aligns across 11 bases. From germline, CDR1 is SQVTM and CDR2 ANQGSEA. V shed 6 bases, J shed 7 bases, and the junction held 7 bases outside the gene matches. This CDR3 is 14 amino acids long. Here the CDR3 DNA reads TGCAGCGTCGCTAGCGGGAGGAGAAGCGGGGAGCTGTTTTTT. Translated: CSVASGRRSGELFF.

This chain joins TRBV28 and TRBJ1-3; TRBD1 matches 10 bases. V shed 2 bases, J shed 6 bases, and the junction held 4 bases outside the gene matches. The CDR3 contains 15 residues. Germline CDR1 reads MDHEN; CDR2 reads SYDVKM. In DNA form, the CDR3 reads TGTGCCAGCAGTTTAAGAGGACAGGGGGAAAACACCATATATTTT. Its translation is CASSLRGQGENTIYF.

This sequence joins TRBV5-1 and TRBJ1-1; weak D call: TRBD1 (6 bases). The V gene's germline CDR1 is SGHRS and CDR2 YFSETQ. Deletions cut 4 bases from V and 1 base from J, with 11 bases between. The CDR3 length is 14 residues. The chain's CDR3 is CASSTGQTNTEAFF. The CDR3 coding sequence is TGCGCCAGCAGCACCGGACAGACGAACACTGAAGCTTTCTTT.

The rearrangement links TRBV9 to TRBJ2-5; D is possibly TRBD2 (6 bases). The germline V gene has CDR1 SGDLS and CDR2 YYNGEE. The CDR3 length is 14 residues. Trimming took off 4 bases at V and 2 bases at J, with 12 bases between the two ends. The CDR3 sequence is CASSSGDVQETQYF. The DNA for the CDR3 is TGTGCCAGCAGCTCGGGGGACGTTCAAGAGACCCAGTACTTC.